The clone carrying this T cell receptor beta chain appeared once. The entry originates in a study of graft-versus-host responses after intestinal transplantation. Turning to the study itself: Multivisceral, liver-intestinal, or isolated intestinal transplants were performed in recipients.

Assay: immunoSEQ multiplex PCR; the TCRdb copy retains only in-frame clones and omits some. The table lists 25,000 or so clones, 90% to 95% of them singletons, with just under 2% in the top ten. This material consisted of PBMCs, taken approximately 39 days after intestinal transplant. The TCR comes from a human patient who received an intestinal transplant, so some T cells may come from the graft donor.

This CDR3 is CASSLTGQGIKTQYF. CDR3 sequence (DNA): TGTGCCAGCAGCTTGACGGGTCAGGGGATAAAGACCCAGTACTTC. The gene calls are TRBV5-4 and TRBJ2-5; a weak D match, TRBD1 (6 bases). Germline values: CDR1 SGHNT, CDR2 YYREEE (reference sequence). V lost 1 base, J lost 6 bases, and 16 bases lay in between. This CDR3 is 15 amino acids long.